A single sample gave rise to the 14 T cell receptor beta chains below, sequenced in a study of blood T cell repertoires in COVID-19. Sequencing used immunoSEQ multiplex PCR; TCRdb keeps in-frame clones, though not all of them. The table lists about 310,000 clones, approximately 90% of them singletons. Sample: PBMCs or T cells enriched from blood (not recorded which). The receptors come from a woman between 18 and 29 years old who had recovered from COVID-19.

The V and J genes are TRBV4-2 and TRBJ2-4; TRBD2 aligns across 7 bases. The CDR3 extends over 14 amino acids. CDR1 is LGHNA and CDR2 is YNFKEQ in the germline V gene. Unmatched junction bases numbered 4, after V lost 1 base and J lost 7 bases. CDR3 sequence reads: CASSQVAGENIQYF. The CDR3 coding sequence is TGTGCCAGCAGCCAAGTTGCGGGAGAGAACATTCAGTACTTC.

This chain uses TRBV7-8 with TRBJ2-5; 7 bases align to TRBD1. CDR1 SGHVS and CDR2 FQNEAQ come from the germline V gene. Trimming at V came to 5 bases and at J to 4 bases, leaving 7 bases not matched to a gene. This CDR3 is 14 amino acids long. The CDR3 here is CASSRGGFRETQYF. CDR3 bases: TGTGCCAGCAGCCGAGGGGGCTTCCGAGAGACCCAGTACTTC.

The chain has TRBV6-4 and TRBJ1-4, with D maybe TRBD1 (6 bases). V was shortened by 6 bases and J by 8 bases, with 16 bases between the two germline ends. The CDR3 loop spans 14 amino acids. Per the germline V gene, CDR1 is MRHNA and CDR2 is SNTAGT. In DNA, the CDR3 is TGTGCCAGCAGGACGGGACAAAGGGGCGAAAAACTGTTTTTT. Protein: CASRTGQRGEKLFF.

J is TRBJ2-1 and V is TRBV4-3; TRBD2 aligns across 7 bases. Germline V gene lookup returns CDR1 LGHNA and CDR2 YSLEER. J lost 2 bases, V lost 0 bases, and 1 base had no gene match. This CDR3 has 15 residues. The CDR3 DNA follows: TGCGCCAGCAGCCAAGACCGGGAGGCCTACAATGAGCAGTTCTTC. Protein sequence: CASSQDREAYNEQFF.

The chain carries TRBV2 and TRBJ2-7, with D unclear. The CDR3 sequence is 13 residues long. Germline V CDR1 and CDR2: SNHLY, FYNNEI. V dropped 2 bases and J dropped 3 bases, with 8 bases sitting between them. CDR3 residues: CASSESTNYEQYF. CDR3 bases: TGTGCCAGCAGTGAATCCACAAACTACGAGCAGTACTTC.

In its sample, this clone was seen a few times. The rearrangement links TRBV5-1 to TRBJ1-1; perhaps TRBD1 as D (6 bases). The V end was cut by 4 bases, the J end by 1 base, with 14 bases between. The germline V gene encodes CDR1 SGHRS and CDR2 YFSETQ. The CDR3 consists of 15 residues. CDR3 residues: CASSEGTGQNTEAFF. The CDR3, as DNA: TGCGCCAGCAGCGAGGGAACAGGGCAGAACACTGAAGCTTTCTTT.

The chain has TRBV7-3 and TRBJ2-7; tentative D call: TRBD1 (6 bases). The V and J ends lost 1 base and 0 bases respectively, with 10 bases between them. There are 15 residues in the CDR3. Germline V lookup: CDR1 SGHTA, CDR2 FQGTGA. The CDR3: CASSLMSGASYEQYF. The DNA of the CDR3 is TGTGCCAGCAGCTTAATGTCAGGGGCCTCCTACGAGCAGTACTTC.

This chain joins TRBV11-2 and TRBJ1-1, with a weak D call TRBD1 (5 bases). Trimming left V 6 bases short and J 7 bases short, with 18 bases between. CDR3 size: 14 residues. Germline assignment: CDR1 SGHAT and CDR2 FQNNGV. The CDR3: CASSRDSGGDEAFF. The CDR3, as DNA: TGTGCCAGCAGTCGGGACTCTGGTGGGGATGAAGCTTTCTTT.

This chain links TRBV2 with TRBJ1-4; D not resolved. Trimming left V 5 bases short and J 5 bases short, with 12 bases between. The CDR3 length is 14 residues. Germline V lookup: CDR1 SNHLY, CDR2 FYNNEI. Written as DNA, the CDR3 is TGTGCCAGCAGTCGGACGAGGGAGAATGAAAAACTGTTTTTT. This sequence encodes CASSRTRENEKLFF.

This sequence joins TRBV6-4 and TRBJ1-6; possibly TRBD1 for D (6 bases). Germline V gene data show CDR1 as MRHNA and CDR2 as SNTAGT. The CDR3 loop spans 14 amino acids. V was trimmed by 4 bases and J by 5 bases, leaving 9 bases between them. As DNA, the CDR3 is TGTGCCAGCAGTGTCAGGGGCGATAATTCACCCCTCCACTTT. It yields the protein CASSVRGDNSPLHF.

The chain is built from TRBV5-1 and TRBJ2-5; tentative D call: TRBD2 (5 bases). The CDR3 has 14 amino acids. Germline V gives CDR1 SGHRS, CDR2 YFSETQ. Trimming removed 5 bases at V and 5 bases at J, with 16 bases between. The CDR3 region has the DNA TGCGCCAGCAGTTCCCCGTCTAAGCGGGAGACCCAGTACTTC. It specifies CASSSPSKRETQYF. The entire variable domain, with the rest obtained from reference TRBV5-1 and TRBJ2-5, is as follows: KAGVTQTPRYLIKTRGQQVTLSCSPISGHRSVSWYQQTPGQGLQFLFEYFSETQRNKGNFPGRFSGRQFSNSRSEMNVSTLELGDSALYLCASSSPSKRETQYFGPGTRLLVL.

V usage is TRBV5-6 and J usage is TRBJ2-7; maybe TRBD2 (6 bases). The V end was cut by 3 bases, the J end by 5 bases, with 12 bases between. CDR3 length equals 13 residues. The germline V gene encodes CDR1 SGHDT and CDR2 YYEEEE. CDR3 sequence reads: CASSWRLVDEQYF. CDR3 sequence (DNA): TGTGCCAGCAGCTGGAGACTAGTCGACGAGCAGTACTTC.

This chain joins TRBV5-4 and TRBJ1-2; a weak D match, TRBD1 (6 bases). This CDR3 spans 17 amino acids. The V end lost 1 base, the J end lost 2 bases, and 18 bases lay between the germline ends. Germline V gives CDR1 SGHNT, CDR2 YYREEE (reference sequence). CDR3 bases: TGTGCCAGCAGCTTGCTACAGGGATTTCAACTCAACTATGGCTACACCTTC. It is translated as CASSLLQGFQLNYGYTF.

CDR3 sequence reads: CASSSTGVGANVLTF. The CDR3 DNA reads as TGTGCCAGTAGCTCAACAGGGGTTGGGGCCAACGTCCTGACTTTC. The chain is built from TRBV19 and TRBJ2-6; TRBD1 matches 7 bases. The V and J ends lost 6 bases and 3 bases, in that order; junction bases with no gene match: 5. Germline CDR1 and CDR2: LNHDA and SQIVND (reference sequence). This CDR3 has 15 amino acids.